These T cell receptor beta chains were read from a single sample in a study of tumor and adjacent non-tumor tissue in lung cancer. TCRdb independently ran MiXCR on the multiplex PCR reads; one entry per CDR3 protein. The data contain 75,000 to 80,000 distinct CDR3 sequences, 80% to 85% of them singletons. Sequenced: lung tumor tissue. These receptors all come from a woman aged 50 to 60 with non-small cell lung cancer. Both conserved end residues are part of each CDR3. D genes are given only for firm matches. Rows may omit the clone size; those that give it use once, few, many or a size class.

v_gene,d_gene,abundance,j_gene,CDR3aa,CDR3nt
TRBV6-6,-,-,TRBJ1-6,CASRDSSPLHF,TGTGCCAGCCGAGATAGTTCACCCCTCCATTTT
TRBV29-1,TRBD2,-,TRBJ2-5,CNVDLAGEQETQYF,TGCAACGTTGACTTAGCGGGAGAACAAGAGACCCAGTACTTC
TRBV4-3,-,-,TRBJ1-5,CASSPRDDVYQPQHF,TGCGCCAGCAGCCCCAGGGACGATGTATATCAGCCTCAGCATTTT
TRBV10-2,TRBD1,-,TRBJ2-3,CASSESDRGPDQPQYF,TGCGCCAGCAGTGAGTCCGACAGGGGTCCGGATCAGCCCCAGTATTTT
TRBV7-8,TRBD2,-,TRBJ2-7,CASSQIGGEASYKQYF,TGTGCCAGCAGCCAGATCGGGGGGGAGGCATCCTACAAGCAGTACTTC
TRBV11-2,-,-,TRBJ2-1,CASCRGLGMSNEQFF,TGTGCCAGCTGCCGGGGATTAGGTATGAGCAATGAGCAGTTCTTC
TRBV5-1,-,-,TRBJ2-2,CASSASGGTAELFF,TGCGCCAGCAGCGCCTCCGGCGGCACAGCGGAGCTGTTTTTT
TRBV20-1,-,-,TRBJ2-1,CSARLYIGAGLHEYFF,TGCAGTGCTAGGTTATATATCGGGGCAGGTTTGCATGAGTACTTCTTC
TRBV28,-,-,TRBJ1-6,CASGQMGNSLPHF,TGTGCCAGCGGCCAAATGGGGAATTCACTCCCCCACTTT
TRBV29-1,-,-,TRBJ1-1,CSVTVRGSVTEPFF,TGCAGCGTTACAGTAAGGGGGTCGGTCACTGAACCTTTCTTT
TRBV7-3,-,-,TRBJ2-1,CVSSLEPSSYNEQFF,TGTGTCAGCAGTCTGGAGCCAAGCTCCTACAATGAGCAGTTCTTC
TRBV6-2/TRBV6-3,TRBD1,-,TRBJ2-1,CASSGLSTFRDSEQFF,TGTGCCAGTAGTGGTCTATCGACTTTCCGGGACAGTGAGCAGTTCTTC
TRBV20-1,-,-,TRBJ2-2,CSASSIGISGELFF,TGCAGTGCTAGTTCTATCGGGATTTCCGGGGAGCTGTTTTTT
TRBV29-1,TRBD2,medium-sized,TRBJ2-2,CSVLSGSGNTGELFF,TGCAGCGTTCTTAGCGGGAGTGGGAACACCGGGGAGCTGTTTTTT
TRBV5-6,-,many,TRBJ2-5,CASSSDKKARDTRQETQYF,TGTGCCAGCAGCTCGGACAAAAAGGCCCGGGACACCCGCCAAGAGACCCAGTACTTC
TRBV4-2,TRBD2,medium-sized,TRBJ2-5,CASSQWEGETQYF,TGTGCCAGCAGCCAATGGGAGGGGGAGACCCAGTACTTC
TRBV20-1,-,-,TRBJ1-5,CNAIPLGILSNQPQHF,TGTAATGCTATACCCCTCGGGATCTTAAGCAATCAGCCCCAGCATTTT